The clone carrying this T cell receptor (beta chain) was counted once. CDR1 is MNHEY, CDR2 SVGEGT, per germline. J was trimmed by 6 bases and V by 6 bases; bases with no gene match: 6. The CDR3 contains 15 residues. Assay used: immunoSEQ multiplex PCR; TCRdb lists only in-frame clones, some missing. The profile shows tens of thousands of clones, about 89% of them singletons. This specimen belongs to a study of blood T cell repertoires in COVID-19. Looking at the study overall: PBMCs, B-cell-depleted T cells, or T cells provided the cDNA or gDNA that made up the material.

The sample taken for sequencing was peripheral blood. The chain employs TRBV6-2 or TRBV6-3 and TRBJ2-1, with 12 bases matching TRBD2. This TCR was recovered from a woman aged 60-75 years with active COVID-19. The CDR3 reads CASSLGLAGTNEQFF. The DNA of the CDR3 is TGTGCCAGCAGCCTAGGACTAGCGGGGACCAATGAGCAGTTCTTC.